This T cell receptor beta chain was captured by sequencing in a study of shared clonotypes between healthy human individuals. Terminally differentiated effector memory CD45RA+ cells were excluded by CCR7 positive selection of CD45RO-negative cells. Authors' analysis steps: Owing to the provision of junction-only sequences devoid of quality scores by immunoSEQ, filtering differed. Produced via immunoSEQ multiplex PCR; TCRdb's table is partial and in-frame only. V and J calls plus clone size are reproduced from that table; the DNA served to infer D and trimming. The repertoire holds roughly 2,000,000 clones, with approximately 95% as singletons. The study's findings and limits: For sorted subsets, rarefaction showed incomplete sequencing despite large depth.

In regard to this clone: Its antigen is undetermined. Other nucleotide sequences from this sample produce the same CDR3.

The specimen was naive CD8+ T cells sorted from blood. The sequence derives from a man aged 18 to 30 in good health.

DNA of the CDR3: TGTGCCAGCAGCTTAGTACAGGGGGCAAGAGATACGCAGTATTTT. Amino acid sequence: CASSLVQGARDTQYF. The chain recombines TRBV7-9 with TRBJ2-3, with 9 bases matching TRBD1. V lost 1 base, J lost 5 bases, and 4 bases stayed unmatched. Germline V gives CDR1 SEHNR, CDR2 FQNEAQ (reference sequence). CDR3 length: 15 residues.